The rows below give T cell receptor beta chains drawn from one sample of a study of blood T cell repertoires in COVID-19. This table comes from immunoSEQ multiplex PCR, and its TCRdb copy is limited to in-frame clones, with some not included. Of roughly 200,000 clones listed, about 76% are singletons. Sequencing input: peripheral blood. These receptors were obtained from a woman aged 45-59 years with active or convalescent COVID-19. CDR3s include the opening cysteine and the closing phenylalanine or tryptophan. The order of the fields is D gene, J gene, V gene, clone size, CDR3 protein, CDR3 DNA. D genes are given only for firm matches. Clone size is shown for a subset of rows, as once, few, many or a class of expanded clone.

TRBD1,TRBJ2-7,TRBV7-2,.,CASSPGQGAREQYF,TGTGCCAGCAGCCCCGGACAGGGGGCGCGGGAGCAGTACTTC
TRBD1,TRBJ1-2,TRBV4-3,few,CASSPGQGAHYGYTF,TGCGCCAGCAGCCCGGGGCAGGGGGCTCACTATGGCTACACCTTC
TRBD2,TRBJ2-1,TRBV7-2,.,CASSLALAGGPHEQFF,TGTGCCAGCAGCTTAGCACTAGCGGGGGGGCCGCATGAGCAGTTCTTC
TRBD1,TRBJ2-2,TRBV9,.,CASSVAQGATGELFF,TGTGCCAGCAGCGTAGCCCAGGGGGCCACCGGGGAGCTGTTTTTT
.,TRBJ1-1,TRBV19,few,CASSMSRSSTEAFF,TGTGCCAGTAGTATGAGTAGGAGTTCCACTGAAGCTTTCTTT
TRBD1,TRBJ1-2,TRBV19,.,CASNSKDRAGYGYTF,TGTGCCAGTAATTCTAAAGACAGGGCCGGGTATGGCTACACCTTC
TRBD1,TRBJ2-5,TRBV19,once,CASSNHRGDQETQYF,TGTGCCAGTAGTAATCACAGGGGGGACCAAGAGACCCAGTACTTC
.,TRBJ1-6,TRBV19,.,CASSIEGQTSPLHF,TGTGCCAGTAGTATAGAGGGCCAGACTTCACCCCTCCACTTT
.,TRBJ1-5,TRBV19,.,CASGGMSAQPQHF,TGTGCCAGTGGGGGGATGAGTGCTCAGCCCCAGCATTTT
TRBD1,TRBJ2-7,TRBV29-1,many,CSARDSISYEQYF,TGCAGCGCCCGGGACAGCATCTCCTACGAGCAGTACTTC
TRBD1,TRBJ1-2,TRBV4-3,.,CASSQDGGQGGGYTF,TGCGCCAGCAGCCAAGATGGGGGACAGGGTGGTGGCTACACCTTC
TRBD2,TRBJ2-5,TRBV7-2,.,CASSLAFGGETQYF,TGTGCCAGCAGCTTAGCCTTCGGGGGGGAGACCCAGTACTTC
TRBD2,TRBJ2-5,TRBV28,.,CASSFMGGRRETQYF,TGTGCCAGCAGTTTCATGGGCGGGAGGAGGGAGACCCAGTACTTC
.,TRBJ1-1,TRBV7-3,.,CASSVGHQNTEAFF,TGTGCCAGCAGCGTGGGACACCAGAACACTGAAGCTTTCTTT
TRBD2,TRBJ2-5,TRBV18,.,CATGRLAGETQYF,TGTGCCACCGGCCGACTAGCGGGGGAGACCCAGTACTTC
TRBD1,TRBJ1-4,TRBV6-5,.,CASSQLGTGNEKLFF,TGTGCCAGCAGTCAACTAGGGACAGGGAATGAAAAACTGTTTTTT
.,TRBJ2-1,TRBV24-1,.,CATSDFTGTGTREQFF,TGTGCCACCAGTGATTTTACAGGGACGGGAACCCGTGAGCAGTTCTTC
TRBD1,TRBJ1-2,TRBV19,.,CASSIEGQGANRAYGYTF,TGTGCCAGTAGTATAGAGGGACAGGGGGCCAACCGGGCCTATGGCTACACCTTC
.,TRBJ2-1,TRBV7-6,.,CASSLRLISYNEQFF,TGTGCCAGCAGCTTACGGTTGATCTCCTACAATGAGCAGTTCTTC